The 27 T cell receptor beta chains below come from one sample, sequenced in a study of cytomegalovirus exposure and HLA in healthy donors. The PCR had 60 Vbeta and 13 Jbeta primers. Sequencing was performed with immunoSEQ multiplex PCR; in TCRdb, only in-frame clones are kept and a portion is missing. The repertoire holds 210,000 or so clones, with approximately 81% as singletons. The sample taken for sequencing was PBMCs. The receptor source for this set is a girl aged 2 to 9 in good health and CMV-seronegative.

This rearrangement joins TRBV7-9 to TRBJ1-4, with D hard to call. Germline CDR1 and CDR2: SEHNR and FQNEAQ (reference sequence). The V gene lost 1 base and the J gene lost 8 bases, with 11 bases spanning the gap. CDR3 length equals 14 residues. The CDR3 DNA reads TGTGCCAGCAGCTTAGATAGCGGCCTAGAAAAACTGTTTTTT. Amino acids: CASSLDSGLEKLFF.

The genes are TRBV30 and TRBJ2-7; 7 bases agree with TRBD1. V trimming: 1 base; J trimming: 3 bases; junction bases outside the gene matches: 6. CDR3 size: 14 residues. Germline-derived CDR1 and CDR2 are GTSNPN and SVGIG (reference sequence). In nucleotides, the CDR3 is TGTGCCTGGAGTGAGGGCAGGGGGTACTACGAGCAGTACTTC. This sequence encodes CAWSEGRGYYEQYF.

As to this clone: The sample contains more than one DNA sequence encoding this CDR3. The chain recombines TRBV5-6 with TRBJ2-7; D is uncertain. This CDR3 contains 11 residues. Trimming took off 4 bases at V and 3 bases at J, with 5 bases between the two ends. Germline lookup yields CDR1 SGHDT and CDR2 YYEEEE. In DNA form, the CDR3 reads TGTGCCAGCAGCCTATACTACGAGCAGTACTTC. Encoded protein: CASSLYYEQYF.

A word on this clone: The sample carries other DNA sequences with the same CDR3. The J gene is TRBJ1-2, the V gene TRBV5-1; D unclear. The V end was cut by 0 bases, the J end by 5 bases, with 8 bases between. From germline, CDR1 is SGHRS and CDR2 YFSETQ. The CDR3 covers 13 residues. CDR3 coding DNA: TGCGCCAGCAGCTTGGGTGGCGGTTATGGCTACACCTTC. Protein product: CASSLGGGYGYTF.

This chain links TRBV14 with TRBJ1-3; D perhaps matches TRBD1 (5 bases). V gave up 6 bases and J gave up 0 bases, with 15 bases separating them. There are 16 residues in the CDR3. The germline V gene has CDR1 SGHDN and CDR2 FVKESK. The CDR3 loop is CASSFKRGFSGNTIYF. In DNA, the CDR3 is TGTGCCAGCAGTTTCAAACGGGGGTTCTCTGGAAACACCATATATTTT. Using reference TRBV14 and TRBJ1-3 for the parts outside the CDR3, the full variable domain is EAGVTQFPSHSVIEKGQTVTLRCDPISGHDNLYWYRRVMGKEIKFLLHFVKESKQDESGMPNNRFLAERTGGTYSTLKVQPAELEDSGVYFCASSFKRGFSGNTIYFGEGSWLTVV.

The chain uses TRBV5-1 and TRBJ2-7; maybe TRBD2 (7 bases). V lost 7 bases to trimming and J lost 1 base, with 21 bases between them. This CDR3 spans 16 amino acids. Germline assignment: CDR1 SGHRS and CDR2 YFSETQ. CDR3 protein: CASSLVGGGPSYEQYF. The CDR3 DNA reads as TGCGCCAGCTCCTTGGTGGGCGGGGGCCCTTCCTACGAGCAGTACTTC. The full variable domain, rest sourced from reference TRBV5-1 and TRBJ2-7, is KAGVTQTPRYLIKTRGQQVTLSCSPISGHRSVSWYQQTPGQGLQFLFEYFSETQRNKGNFPGRFSGRQFSNSRSEMNVSTLELGDSALYLCASSLVGGGPSYEQYFGPGTRLTVT.

A note on this clone: One end of the junction is discordant with germline, which a read error may explain. This chain joins TRBV10-3 and TRBJ1-4, with a tentative D call TRBD1 (6 bases). The CDR3 covers 14 residues. From germline, CDR1 is ENHRY and CDR2 SYGVKD. In DNA form, the CDR3 reads TGTGCCATCAGTGAGTCCGGGACAAATGAAGAACTGTTTTTT. Translating it yields CAISESGTNEELFF.

The rearrangement joins TRBV20-1 to TRBJ1-2; weak D call: TRBD1 (6 bases). Germline CDR1 and CDR2: DFQATT and SNEGSKA (reference sequence). V was trimmed by 2 bases and J by 5 bases, leaving 6 bases between them. This CDR3 has 11 residues. As DNA, the CDR3 is TGCAGTGCTAGACAGGGGTATGGCTACACCTTC. It codes for CSARQGYGYTF.

The CDR3 nucleotides read TGTGCCAGTAGTATAGCTCTCACGGTAGAGACCCAGTACTTC. The encoded protein is CASSIALTVETQYF. The V and J genes are TRBV19 and TRBJ2-5; D is unresolved. The CDR3 is made up of 14 amino acids. Germline V gene data show CDR1 as LNHDA and CDR2 as SQIVND (reference sequence). V lost 1 base, J lost 4 bases, and 10 bases lay in between.

This clone has more than one count but fewer than ten. V gene TRBV4-1 combines with J gene TRBJ1-1, with a weak D call TRBD1 (6 bases). Trimming pared 3 bases from V and 5 bases from J, leaving 19 bases between. Germline V gene sequence: CDR1 MGHRA, CDR2 YSYEKL. The CDR3 consists of 16 residues. The CDR3 DNA reads as TGCGCCAGCAGCCATTTTCATGGGGACATCCTAACTGAAGCTTTCTTT. It is translated as CASSHFHGDILTEAFF.

The J gene is TRBJ2-7, the V gene TRBV5-1, with 7 positions matching TRBD1. With V trimmed by 0 bases and J by 5 bases, 8 bases remained unmatched. Germline V gene lookup returns CDR1 SGHRS and CDR2 YFSETQ. The CDR3 runs to 15 residues. The CDR3 sequence is CASSLVGRGRDEQYF. The CDR3, as DNA: TGCGCCAGCAGCTTGGTGGGCAGGGGGAGAGACGAGCAGTACTTC.

The V and J genes are TRBV27 and TRBJ2-7, with 15 nucleotides matching TRBD2. The length of the CDR3 is 17 residues. Germline CDR1 is MNHEY and CDR2 is SMNVEV (reference sequence). The V gene end was trimmed by 5 bases and the J gene end by 7 bases; junction bases not matched to a gene: 12. The CDR3 region is CASSPPGLAGGPREQYF. The DNA of the CDR3 is TGTGCCAGCAGTCCACCGGGACTAGCGGGGGGCCCTAGGGAGCAGTACTTC.

J is TRBJ1-6 and V is TRBV30; 9 bases align to TRBD1. The germline CDR1 and CDR2 sequences are GTSNPN and SVGIG (reference sequence). The CDR3 is 15 amino acids. V was pared by 4 bases and J by 10 bases, with 11 bases of the junction left unmatched. CDR3 sequence: CAWNVPGQGNSPLHF. The CDR3 DNA reads as TGTGCCTGGAACGTACCGGGACAGGGCAACTCACCCCTCCACTTT.

This chain joins TRBV14 and TRBJ2-5; 13 nucleotides align to TRBD2. This CDR3 spans 17 amino acids. Germline V CDR1 and CDR2: SGHDN, FVKESK. With 4 bases clipped from V and 10 bases from J, the junction kept 15 bases outside the gene matches. The CDR3 nucleotides are TGTGCCAGCAGCCCGTCACTAGCGGGAGGGCCAATCGGGTTCCAGTACTTC. Translated: CASSPSLAGGPIGFQYF.

The V and J genes are TRBV5-4 and TRBJ2-5; 9 bases match TRBD2. The germline CDR1 and CDR2 sequences are SGHNT and YYREEE (reference sequence). The CDR3 is 15 residues long. V trimming: 1 base; J trimming: 8 bases; junction bases outside the gene matches: 9. The CDR3, as DNA: TGTGCCAGCAGCTTGTCGGCGGGGGGGGCCCCAACCCAGTACTTC. This codes for CASSLSAGGAPTQYF.

The rearrangement links TRBV19 to TRBJ1-1; D gene ambiguous. This CDR3 contains 14 residues. Between the trimmed V and J ends, which lost 3 bases and 2 bases, there was a span of 10 bases. Germline V gives CDR1 LNHDA, CDR2 SQIVND (reference sequence). The CDR3 spells CASSMDEGNTEAFF. DNA of the CDR3: TGTGCCAGTAGTATGGACGAGGGAAACACTGAAGCTTTCTTT. The full variable domain, rest sourced from reference TRBV19 and TRBJ1-1, is DGGITQSPKYLFRKEGQNVTLSCEQNLNHDAMYWYRQDPGQGLRLIYYSQIVNDFQKGDIAEGYSVSREKKESFPLTVTSAQKNPTAFYLCASSMDEGNTEAFFGQGTRLTVV.

The chain employs TRBV27 and TRBJ2-1; TRBD1 matches at 7 bases. Trimming removed 5 bases from V and 6 bases from J; junction bases left unmatched: 7. The CDR3 sequence is 14 residues long. Germline loops: CDR1 MNHEY, CDR2 SMNVEV (reference sequence). CDR3 region: CASSVRDSSNEQFF. The DNA of the CDR3 is TGTGCCAGCAGTGTCCGGGACAGCTCCAATGAGCAGTTCTTC.

Remarks on this clone: An end of the junction does not agree with germline; a read error may underlie this. CDR3 sequence (DNA): TGTTCCAGCAGCCAAGGGGGGGTCGCGGTAACCTTC. It translates to CSSSQGGVAVTF. V is TRBV7-9 and J is TRBJ1-2; D may be TRBD1 (6 bases). Germline V CDR1 and CDR2: SEHNR, FQNEAQ (reference sequence). The CDR3 loop spans 12 amino acids.

This chain connects TRBV6-1 to TRBJ2-5, with D unclear. This CDR3 is 16 amino acids long. The V and J ends lost 1 base and 2 bases respectively, with 14 bases between them. The germline V gene has CDR1 MNHNS and CDR2 SASEGT. The CDR3 loop reads CASSEGLRLTQETQYF. CDR3 bases: TGTGCCAGCAGTGAAGGGTTGCGGCTAACGCAAGAGACCCAGTACTTC.

J is TRBJ2-7 and V is TRBV7-6; D possibly corresponds to TRBD1 (6 bases). CDR3 size: 14 residues. The V gene lost 1 base and the J gene lost 2 bases, with 9 bases spanning the gap. Germline-derived CDR1 and CDR2 are SGHVS and FNYEAQ. In nucleotides, the CDR3 is TGTGCCAGCAGCTTAGAGCAGGGGACCTACGAGCAGTACTTC. It translates to CASSLEQGTYEQYF.

The chain employs TRBV13 and TRBJ2-1, with TRBD2 matching 13 bases. V shed 8 bases and J 4 bases; nucleotides not matched to a gene: 5. This CDR3 contains 15 residues. In germline, CDR1 is PRHDT, CDR2 FYEKMQ (reference sequence). This CDR3 is CASVLAGGQYNEQFF. The CDR3 DNA is TGTGCCAGCGTACTAGCGGGGGGGCAATACAATGAGCAGTTCTTC.

This clone was seen once. V usage is TRBV5-6 and J usage is TRBJ1-2, with D unclear. This CDR3 contains 12 residues. The V gene's germline CDR1 is SGHDT and CDR2 YYEEEE. Trimming removed 0 bases from V and 14 bases from J, with 14 bases in between. The CDR3 loop reads CASSLGEATRTF. CDR3 bases: TGTGCCAGCAGCTTGGGCGAAGCGACGCGGACCTTC.

This CDR3 is CASSFGPGEQYF. Here the CDR3 DNA reads TGTGCCAGCAGTTTTGGCCCGGGGGAGCAGTACTTC. This chain links TRBV27 with TRBJ2-5; a weak D match, TRBD2 (6 bases). The ends were cut back, 3 bases at V and 11 bases at J, with 13 bases in the middle. The CDR3 totals 12 residues. CDR1 and CDR2 from the germline V gene are MNHEY and SMNVEV (reference sequence).

This chain uses TRBV9 with TRBJ2-2; TRBD2 might be the D (6 bases). The germline CDR1 and CDR2 sequences are SGDLS and YYNGEE. The CDR3 is made up of 16 amino acids. V shed 0 bases and J shed 5 bases, with 14 bases lying between them. CDR3: CASSVDPAGRTGELFF. The CDR3 nucleotides read TGTGCCAGCAGCGTAGATCCCGCGGGAAGGACCGGGGAGCTGTTTTTT. Looking up the rest from reference TRBV9 and TRBJ2-2 gives the full variable domain: DSGVTQTPKHLITATGQRVTLRCSPRSGDLSVYWYQQSLDQGLQFLIQYYNGEERAKGNILERFSAQQFPDLHSELNLSSLELGDSALYFCASSVDPAGRTGELFFGEGSRLTVL.

The CDR3, as DNA: TGTGCCAGCAGTTTCCTTGGAGAGGGGGCAGCCTACGAGCAGTACTTC. This gives the protein CASSFLGEGAAYEQYF. J is TRBJ2-7 and V is TRBV27, with 7 positions matching TRBD1. Germline trimming cut 3 bases from V and 2 bases from J; bases unmatched to any gene: 10. The CDR3 is 16 amino acids. CDR1 and CDR2 from the germline V gene are MNHEY and SMNVEV (reference sequence).

This rearrangement joins TRBV30 to TRBJ2-7, with a tentative D call TRBD2 (6 bases). CDR1 GTSNPN and CDR2 SVGIG come from the germline V gene (reference sequence). The CDR3 covers 15 residues. Trimming stripped 0 bases from V and 4 bases from J, with 16 bases between. The CDR3 DNA follows: TGTGCCTGGAGTGTAGGGTGGGTGGGAGGATACGAGCAGTACTTC. The encoded protein is CAWSVGWVGGYEQYF.

V is TRBV5-1 and J is TRBJ2-2, with 11 nucleotides matching TRBD2. There are 16 residues in the CDR3. Trimming at V came to 0 bases and at J to 4 bases, leaving 2 bases not matched to a gene. The germline V gene encodes CDR1 SGHRS and CDR2 YFSETQ. This CDR3 is CASSLDSGGATGELFF. In nucleotides, the CDR3 is TGCGCCAGCAGCTTGGATAGCGGGGGGGCCACCGGGGAGCTGTTTTTT.